The TCR beta chain described here comes from a study of shared clonotypes between healthy human individuals. Study-level information: The cohort had a couple of women and a few men, ages 18 to 49.

Trimming stripped 8 bases from V and 7 bases from J, with 14 bases between. The CDR3 has 12 residues. The germline CDR1 and CDR2 sequences are LNHDA and SQIVND (reference sequence). Amplification in unsorted PBMC replicate PCRs started from roughly 330 ng DNA, which equals roughly 27,000 T cell genomes. Libraries were prepared by immunoSEQ multiplex PCR; TCRdb keeps only in-frame clonotypes and omits some of them. Among 450,000 to 600,000 clones, 79% were seen once, and the ten largest hold approximately 12%. None of the donors, who were healthy HIV-negative adults, had recently had acute infections or vaccinations. Every contributor of samples was a Caucasian grown-up residing in Nashville, Tennessee.

The sequenced sample was PBMCs. This clonotype originated in a woman aged 35 to 49 in good health. Some clones in this sample may be carry-over from other donors' samples. The rearrangement links TRBV19 to TRBJ2-5; maybe TRBD1 (5 bases). The CDR3: CASAQAGGTQYF. In DNA, the CDR3 is TGTGCCAGTGCACAGGCAGGCGGGACCCAGTACTTC.